This is a list of T cell receptor beta chains from one sample in a study of CD8 T cells in Susac syndrome. TCRdb used MiXCR to reprocess the immunoSEQ multiplex PCR reads, holding one entry per CDR3 protein. The data show 150,000 to 200,000 distinct CDR3 sequences, with roughly 94% seen just once and around 0.094% held by the top ten. Sequencing was performed on CD4+ T cells from PBMCs. The receptors were gathered from a human donor with Susac syndrome. Each CDR3 is given with its conserved first and last residue. The D gene is left open where the match is weak. A row's size may be missing; if present it is once, few, many or a size class.

TRBJ2-1	TRBD2	TRBV29-1	NA	TGCAGCGTGATGACTAGCGGGAGTGATGAGCAGTTCTTC	CSVMTSGSDEQFF
TRBJ1-5	TRBD1	TRBV28	few	TGTGCCAGCAGGGGCACAGGGGGATCCAATCAGCCCCAGCATTTT	CASRGTGGSNQPQHF
TRBJ2-1	TRBD2	TRBV30	NA	TGTGCCTGGAGGGCTGGGACTAGCGGGGGCCGCTCCTACAATGAGCAGTTCTTC	CAWRAGTSGGRSYNEQFF
TRBJ2-7	NA	TRBV27	NA	TGTGCCAGCAGTCCCGGGGCAGGGCCCTACGAGCAGTACTTC	CASSPGAGPYEQYF
TRBJ1-2	NA	TRBV2	NA	TGTGCCAGCAGTGAAGGCGGAGTCTATGGCTACACCTTC	CASSEGGVYGYTF
TRBJ1-1	TRBD1	TRBV12-3/TRBV12-4	NA	TGTGCCAGCAGCCACAGGGGGCTGAACACTGAAGCTTTCTTT	CASSHRGLNTEAFF
TRBJ2-3	NA	TRBV20-1	NA	TGCAGTGCTACCATTAGCGAAACCACAGATACGCAGTATTTT	CSATISETTDTQYF
TRBJ2-7	TRBD1	TRBV28	NA	TGTGCCAGCAGTACCGGGGACAGGGGGCTCGAGCAGTACTTC	CASSTGDRGLEQYF
TRBJ1-2	NA	TRBV30	NA	TGTGCCTGGAGGCTAAGTGGGGCCTATGGCTACACCTTC	CAWRLSGAYGYTF
TRBJ2-7	TRBD1	TRBV10-3	NA	TGTGCCATCAGCGAGTTCGGGACAGGGACCCGAAGCTCCTACGAGCAGTACTTC	CAISEFGTGTRSSYEQYF
TRBJ1-1	TRBD1	TRBV2	NA	TGTGCCAGCAGTGAGAGGACAGGGGGAACGGGTGAAGCTTTCTTT	CASSERTGGTGEAFF
TRBJ1-1	TRBD1	TRBV20-1	NA	TGCAGTGCAACCAGACAGGGACCGAACACTGAAGCTTTCTTT	CSATRQGPNTEAFF
TRBJ2-2	TRBD2	TRBV28	NA	TGTGCCAGCAAGCGCAGCGGGAGGGAACCACTCACCGGGGAGCTGTTTTTT	CASKRSGREPLTGELFF
TRBJ2-1	NA	TRBV19	NA	TGTGCCAGTAGTATGACACCATACAATGAGCAGTTCTTC	CASSMTPYNEQFF
TRBJ2-7	TRBD2	TRBV7-2	NA	TGTGCCAGCAGCTTATTGGCGGGAGGCTTGGACTTC	CASSLLAGGLDF
TRBJ2-7	NA	TRBV2	NA	TGTGCCAGCAGTGACCAGGGTATCGACGAGCAGTACTTC	CASSDQGIDEQYF
TRBJ2-6	NA	TRBV20-1	NA	TGCAGTGCTAGTACCCGGAACTCTGGGGCCAACGTCCTGACTTTC	CSASTRNSGANVLTF
TRBJ1-2	TRBD1	TRBV6-5	NA	TGTGCCAGCAGACAGACAGGGGAGGGTCTCTATGGCTACACCTTC	CASRQTGEGLYGYTF
TRBJ2-5	NA	TRBV11-2	NA	TGTGCCAGCAGAAATTGGGGTTTGGGGGGCGCGGAGACCCAGTACTTC	CASRNWGLGGAETQYF
TRBJ2-1	NA	TRBV12-3/TRBV12-4	NA	TGTGCCAGCAGTTTAGCAGGGCCCCAGCAGTTCTTC	CASSLAGPQQFF
TRBJ1-5	NA	TRBV20-1	NA	TGCAGTGCTAGTCAACAACCCGGCAATCAGCCCCAGCATTTT	CSASQQPGNQPQHF
TRBJ1-1	NA	TRBV28	NA	TGTGCCACCGCGATCACAGGGCCCACTGAAGCTTTCTTT	CATAITGPTEAFF
TRBJ2-6	NA	TRBV7-9	once	TGTGCCATGTCCGTTCTGGGGACTGGGGCCAACGTCCTGACTTTC	CAMSVLGTGANVLTF
TRBJ2-7	TRBD1	TRBV5-1	NA	TGCGCCAGCAGCTTGGACCCACTGGGACAGGGCAGCCACGAGCAGTACTTC	CASSLDPLGQGSHEQYF
TRBJ1-6	NA	TRBV30	NA	TGTGCCTGGAGTGTAGGGTATCGGACCGGCTCCTATAATTCACCCCTCCACTTT	CAWSVGYRTGSYNSPLHF
TRBJ2-2	NA	TRBV7-6	NA	TGTGCCAGCAGCCTGCGAACCCGGACAGAGAACACCGGGGAGCTGTTTTTT	CASSLRTRTENTGELFF
TRBJ2-3	NA	TRBV5-1	NA	TGCGCCAGCAGCTTGGAGAGGAAACGCACAGATACGCAGTATTTT	CASSLERKRTDTQYF
TRBJ2-5	NA	TRBV9	NA	TGTGCCAGCAGCTCCGCCGACCTCGTCCGGGGGACCCAGTACTTC	CASSSADLVRGTQYF
TRBJ2-3	NA	TRBV29-1	NA	TGCAGCGTCCTAACCAGAAGAAGGGTTGTGACCTACACAGATACGCAGTATTTT	CSVLTRRRVVTYTDTQYF
TRBJ2-1	TRBD2	TRBV4-1	once	TGCGCCAGCAGCCGCCCCGTGGGAGGGCGCTCCTACAATGAGCAGTTCTTC	CASSRPVGGRSYNEQFF
TRBJ2-6	NA	TRBV27	once	TGTGCCAGTCGGGTAACTGGGGCCAACGTCCTGACTTTC	CASRVTGANVLTF
TRBJ1-4	TRBD1	TRBV6-6	NA	TGTGCCAGCAGTTACGAGGGGGCAAGGGAAAAACTGTTTTTT	CASSYEGAREKLFF
TRBJ2-1	NA	TRBV20-1	NA	TGCAGTGCTAGTTTCGATGAGCAGTTCTTC	CSASFDEQFF
TRBJ2-4	NA	TRBV5-8	NA	TGTGCCAGCAGCCCATACGCCATTCAGTACTTC	CASSPYAIQYF
TRBJ2-7	NA	TRBV20-1	NA	TGCAGTGAAAGGGGAAGCTCCTACGAGCAGTACTTC	CSERGSSYEQYF
TRBJ2-1	TRBD2	TRBV7-9	once	TGTGCCAGCATCCAAAGCGGGGGCCCAGGTGAGCAGTTCTTC	CASIQSGGPGEQFF
TRBJ2-7	NA	TRBV20-1	NA	TGCAGTGCCCACCCCACAACCGCCTACGAGCAGTACTTC	CSAHPTTAYEQYF
TRBJ2-7	NA	TRBV28	NA	TGTGCCAGCAGTTTGACTCCCCTGGGCGCCTACGAGCAGTACTTC	CASSLTPLGAYEQYF
TRBJ2-7	NA	TRBV21-1	NA	TGTGCCAGCTGTTACGAGCAGTACTTC	CASCYEQYF
TRBJ2-1	TRBD2	TRBV9	NA	TGTGCCAGCAGCGTAGGGACTAGCGGGAATAATGAGCAGTTCTTC	CASSVGTSGNNEQFF
TRBJ2-7	TRBD1	TRBV19	NA	TGTGCCAGTAGCCGGGACAGTACAACCTACGAGCAGTACTTC	CASSRDSTTYEQYF
TRBJ1-2	NA	TRBV2	NA	TGTGCCAGCAGCTCCGGGAGGGTGGACTATGGCTACACCTTC	CASSSGRVDYGYTF
TRBJ2-7	NA	TRBV15	NA	TGTGCCACCAGCAGAGCCAGAGGACAGTCCTACGAGCAGTACTTC	CATSRARGQSYEQYF
TRBJ1-1	NA	TRBV28	NA	TGTGCCAGCAGAGCGGCCACTGAAGCTTTCTTT	CASRAATEAFF
TRBJ1-2	NA	TRBV3-1	NA	TGTGCCAGCAGCCAACAAGCCCGATTAGGGTACTATGGCTACACCTTC	CASSQQARLGYYGYTF